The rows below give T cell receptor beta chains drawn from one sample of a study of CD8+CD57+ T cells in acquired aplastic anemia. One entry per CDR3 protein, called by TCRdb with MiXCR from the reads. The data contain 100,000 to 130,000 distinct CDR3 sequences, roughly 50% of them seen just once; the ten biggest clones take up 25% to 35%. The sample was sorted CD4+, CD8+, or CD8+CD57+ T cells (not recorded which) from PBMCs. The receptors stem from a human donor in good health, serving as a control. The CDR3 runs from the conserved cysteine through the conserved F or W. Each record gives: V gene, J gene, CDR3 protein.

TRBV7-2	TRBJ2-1	CASGLVPRGRNEQFF
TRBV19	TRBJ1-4	CASSIRREQNEKLFF
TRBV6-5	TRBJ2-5	CASSSPFGTGEEETQYF
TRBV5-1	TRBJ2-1	CASSTTSVNEQFF
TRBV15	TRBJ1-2	CATREGVTYGYTF
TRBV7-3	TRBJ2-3	CASSLTNRGYTQYF
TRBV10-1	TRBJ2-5	CATADGQEETQYF
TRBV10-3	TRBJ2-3	CASSDTHGADTQYF
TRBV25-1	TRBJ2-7	CASSGGDRGPSSSYEQYF
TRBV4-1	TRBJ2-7	CASSQDFSTYEQYF
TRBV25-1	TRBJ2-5	CASSERGQGGKTQYF
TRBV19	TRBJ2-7	CASGREGYEQYF
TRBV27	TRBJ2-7	CASSFTGGHWEQYF